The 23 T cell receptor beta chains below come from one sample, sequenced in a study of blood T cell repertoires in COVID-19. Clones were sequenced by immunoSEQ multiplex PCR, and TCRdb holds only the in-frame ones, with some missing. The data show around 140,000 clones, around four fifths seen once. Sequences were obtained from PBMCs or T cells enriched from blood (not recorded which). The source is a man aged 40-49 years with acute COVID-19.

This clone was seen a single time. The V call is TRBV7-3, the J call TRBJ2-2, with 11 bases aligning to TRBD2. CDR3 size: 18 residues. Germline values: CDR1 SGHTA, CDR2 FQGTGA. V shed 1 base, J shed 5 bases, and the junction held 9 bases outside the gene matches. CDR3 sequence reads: CASSLIALAGGPTGELFF. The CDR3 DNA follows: TGTGCCAGCAGCTTAATAGCGCTAGCGGGAGGCCCTACCGGGGAGCTGTTTTTT.

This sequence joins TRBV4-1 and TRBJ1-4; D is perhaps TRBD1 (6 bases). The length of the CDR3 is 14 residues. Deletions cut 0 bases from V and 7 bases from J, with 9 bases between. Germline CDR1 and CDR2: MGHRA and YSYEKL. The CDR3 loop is CASSQEQGVEKLFF. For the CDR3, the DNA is TGCGCCAGCAGCCAAGAACAGGGTGTTGAAAAACTGTTTTTT.

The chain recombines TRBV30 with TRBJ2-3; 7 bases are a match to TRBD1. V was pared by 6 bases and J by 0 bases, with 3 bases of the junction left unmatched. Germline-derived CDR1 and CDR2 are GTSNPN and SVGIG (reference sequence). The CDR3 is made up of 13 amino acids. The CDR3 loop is CACGTASTDTQYF. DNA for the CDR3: TGTGCCTGCGGGACAGCGAGCACAGATACGCAGTATTTT.

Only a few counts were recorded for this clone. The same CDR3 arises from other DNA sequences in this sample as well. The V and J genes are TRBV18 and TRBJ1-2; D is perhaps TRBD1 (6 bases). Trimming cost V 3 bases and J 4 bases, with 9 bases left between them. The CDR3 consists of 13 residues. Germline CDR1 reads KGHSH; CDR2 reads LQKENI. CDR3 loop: CASSPDRSYGYTF. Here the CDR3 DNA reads TGTGCCAGCTCACCCGACAGGAGCTATGGCTACACCTTC.

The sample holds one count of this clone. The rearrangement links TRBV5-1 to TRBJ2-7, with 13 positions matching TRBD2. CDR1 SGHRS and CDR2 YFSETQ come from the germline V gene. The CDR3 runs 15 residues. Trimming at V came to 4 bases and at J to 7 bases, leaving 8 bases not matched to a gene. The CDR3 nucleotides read TGCGCCAGCAGCGTAGGACTAGCGGGGGAGGGGGAGCAGTACTTC. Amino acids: CASSVGLAGEGEQYF.

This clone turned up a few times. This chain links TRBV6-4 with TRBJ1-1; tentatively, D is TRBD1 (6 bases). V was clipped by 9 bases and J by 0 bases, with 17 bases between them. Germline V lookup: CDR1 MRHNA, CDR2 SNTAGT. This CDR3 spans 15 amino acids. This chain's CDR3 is CARAHGDTLNTEAFF. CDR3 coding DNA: TGTGCCAGGGCTCACGGGGACACCCTGAACACTGAAGCTTTCTTT.

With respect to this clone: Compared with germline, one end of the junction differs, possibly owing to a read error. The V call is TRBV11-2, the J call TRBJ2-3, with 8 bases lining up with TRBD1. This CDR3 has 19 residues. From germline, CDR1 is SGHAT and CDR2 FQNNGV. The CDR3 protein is CAGSLTLRDRLALRDTQYF. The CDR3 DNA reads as TGTGCCGGCAGCTTAACTCTACGGGACAGGCTAGCTCTAAGAGATACGCAGTATTTT.

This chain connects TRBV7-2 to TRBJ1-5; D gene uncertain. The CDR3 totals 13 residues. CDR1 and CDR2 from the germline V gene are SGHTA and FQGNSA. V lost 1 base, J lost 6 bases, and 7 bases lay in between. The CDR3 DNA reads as TGTGCCAGCAGCTTAGGGTCGCGTCAGCCCCAGCATTTT. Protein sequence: CASSLGSRQPQHF.

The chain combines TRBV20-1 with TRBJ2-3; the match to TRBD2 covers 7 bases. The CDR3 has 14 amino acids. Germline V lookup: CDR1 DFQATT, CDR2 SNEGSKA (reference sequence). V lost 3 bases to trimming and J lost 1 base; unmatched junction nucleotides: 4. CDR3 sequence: CSASPSGGTDTQYF. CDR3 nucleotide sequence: TGCAGTGCTAGTCCCAGCGGGGGCACAGATACGCAGTATTTT.

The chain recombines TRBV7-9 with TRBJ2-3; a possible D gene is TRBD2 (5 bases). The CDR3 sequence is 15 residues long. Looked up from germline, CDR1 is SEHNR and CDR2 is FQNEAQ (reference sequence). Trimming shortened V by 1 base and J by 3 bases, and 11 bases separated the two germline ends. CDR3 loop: CASSLVLEGTDTQYF. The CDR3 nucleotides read TGTGCCAGCAGCTTAGTTCTCGAGGGTACAGATACGCAGTATTTT.

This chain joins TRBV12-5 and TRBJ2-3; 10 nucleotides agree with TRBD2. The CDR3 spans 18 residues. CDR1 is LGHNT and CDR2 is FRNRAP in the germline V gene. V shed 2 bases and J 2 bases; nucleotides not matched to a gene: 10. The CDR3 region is CASGLSGTSVTSTDTQYF. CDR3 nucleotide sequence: TGTGCTAGTGGTTTGTCCGGGACTAGCGTGACTTCCACAGATACGCAGTATTTT.

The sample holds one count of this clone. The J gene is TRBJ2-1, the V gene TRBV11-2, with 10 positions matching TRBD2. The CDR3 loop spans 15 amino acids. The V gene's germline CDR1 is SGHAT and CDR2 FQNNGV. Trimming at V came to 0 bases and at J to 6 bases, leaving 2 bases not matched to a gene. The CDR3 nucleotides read TGTGCCAGCAGCTTAGAAGCGGGGGGGCCCAATGAGCAGTTCTTC. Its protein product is CASSLEAGGPNEQFF.

CDR3 nucleotide sequence: TGTGCCAGCAGCCTCCTAGCGGGGGGCTCCAATGAGCAGTTCTTC. This sequence encodes CASSLLAGGSNEQFF. The V call is TRBV3-1 (or the pseudogene TRBV3-2), the J call TRBJ2-1, with 11 positions matching TRBD2. Per germline, CDR1 LGHDT and CDR2 YNNKEL (reference sequence). This CDR3 spans 15 amino acids. V was pared by 4 bases and J by 6 bases, with 5 bases of the junction left unmatched.

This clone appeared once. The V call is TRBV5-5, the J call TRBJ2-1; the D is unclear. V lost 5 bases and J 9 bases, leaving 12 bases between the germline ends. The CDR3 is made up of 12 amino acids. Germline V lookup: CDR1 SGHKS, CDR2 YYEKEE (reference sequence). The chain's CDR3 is CASSWNGFEQFF. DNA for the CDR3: TGTGCCAGCAGTTGGAACGGGTTTGAGCAGTTCTTC.

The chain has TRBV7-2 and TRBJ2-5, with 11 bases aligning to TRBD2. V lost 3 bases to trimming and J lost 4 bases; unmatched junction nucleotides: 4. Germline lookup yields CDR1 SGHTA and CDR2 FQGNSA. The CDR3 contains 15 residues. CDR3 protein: CASSFLAGGGETQYF. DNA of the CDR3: TGTGCCAGCAGCTTCTTAGCGGGAGGGGGAGAGACCCAGTACTTC. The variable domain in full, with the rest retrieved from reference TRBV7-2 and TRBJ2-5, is GAGVSQSPSNKVTEKGKDVELRCDPISGHTALYWYRQSLGQGLEFLIYFQGNSAPDKSGLPSDRFSAERTGGSVSTLTIQRTQQEDSAVYLCASSFLAGGGETQYFGPGTRLLVL.

CDR3: CASSLGNRDRNSPLHF. CDR3 sequence (DNA): TGTGCCAGCAGCTTAGGTAATCGGGACAGAAATTCACCCCTCCACTTT. The chain uses TRBV11-2 and TRBJ1-6; 7 nucleotides agree with TRBD1. The CDR3 contains 16 residues. Germline CDR1 and CDR2: SGHAT and FQNNGV. The V and J ends lost 1 base and 7 bases, in that order; junction bases with no gene match: 7.

The DNA for the CDR3 is TGTGCCAGCAGCCAAGATCCAGCGACTAGGCTGTACTTC. It codes for CASSQDPATRLYF. This chain connects TRBV3-1 (or the pseudogene TRBV3-2) to TRBJ2-7, with TRBD2 as a possible D gene (6 bases). The V gene lost 0 bases and the J gene lost 12 bases, with 15 bases spanning the gap. This CDR3 is 13 amino acids long. Germline CDR1 LGHDT, CDR2 YNNKEL (reference sequence).

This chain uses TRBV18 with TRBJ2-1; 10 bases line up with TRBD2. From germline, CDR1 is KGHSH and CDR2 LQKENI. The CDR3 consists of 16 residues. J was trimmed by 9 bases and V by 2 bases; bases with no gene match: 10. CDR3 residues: CASSPFPSGSYSEQFF. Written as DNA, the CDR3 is TGTGCCAGCTCACCATTTCCTAGCGGGAGTTATAGTGAGCAGTTCTTC.

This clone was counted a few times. The CDR3 region has the DNA TGCAGCGTGGGGCATGGGACAGCGGCCAACGAGCAGTACTTC. Its translation: CSVGHGTAANEQYF. The rearrangement joins TRBV29-1 to TRBJ2-7; 7 positions match TRBD1. CDR3 length: 14 amino acids. Germline V gene lookup returns CDR1 SQVTM and CDR2 ANQGSEA. With V trimmed by 6 bases and J by 5 bases, 13 bases remained unmatched.

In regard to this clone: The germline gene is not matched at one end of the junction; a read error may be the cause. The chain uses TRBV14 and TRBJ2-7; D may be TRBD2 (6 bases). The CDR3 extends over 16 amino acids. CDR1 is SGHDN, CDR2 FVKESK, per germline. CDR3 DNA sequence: TGTGCCAGCAGTCAAGGCCCTCCGGGACTGAGCTACGAGCAGTACTTC. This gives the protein CASSQGPPGLSYEQYF.

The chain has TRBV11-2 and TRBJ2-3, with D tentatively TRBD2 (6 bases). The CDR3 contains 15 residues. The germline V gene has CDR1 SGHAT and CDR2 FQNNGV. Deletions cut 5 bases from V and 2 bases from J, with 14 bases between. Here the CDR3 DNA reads TGTGCCAGCAGCCGGGGAGGAGGGGTCACAGATACGCAGTATTTT. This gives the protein CASSRGGGVTDTQYF.

CDR3 amino acids: CASSPMTGVEEKLFF. The CDR3 DNA reads as TGCGCCAGCAGCCCTATGACAGGGGTAGAAGAAAAACTGTTTTTT. The V and J genes are TRBV4-1 and TRBJ1-4; 8 bases align to TRBD1. The CDR3 runs 15 residues. Per the germline V gene, CDR1 is MGHRA and CDR2 is YSYEKL. V lost 4 bases to trimming and J lost 8 bases; unmatched junction nucleotides: 9.

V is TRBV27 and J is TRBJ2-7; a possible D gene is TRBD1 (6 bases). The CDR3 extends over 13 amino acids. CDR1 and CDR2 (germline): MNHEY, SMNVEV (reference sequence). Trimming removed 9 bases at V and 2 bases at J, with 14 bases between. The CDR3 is CARDLTGPYEQYF. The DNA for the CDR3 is TGTGCCAGGGATCTTACAGGGCCCTACGAGCAGTACTTC.